This TCR beta chain originates from a study of shared clonotypes between healthy human individuals. General observations from the study: Large depth notwithstanding, sorted-subset sequencing proved incomplete by rarefaction. Read depth was anticipated to influence clonotype sharing among donors.

On this clone: What it recognizes is unknown.

The run depth of the assay was deep. This table comes from immunoSEQ multiplex PCR, and its TCRdb copy is limited to in-frame clones, with some not included. The table lists millions of clones, about 95% of them singletons, with roughly 1.1% in the top ten. The CDR3 is 18 amino acids. Germline CDR1 SGDLS, CDR2 YYNGEE. Trimming removed 4 bases from V and 7 bases from J; junction bases left unmatched: 19. Naive CD8 cells were CD45RO-negative, positively selected for CCR7, excluding terminally differentiated effector memory CD45RA+ cells. Donors had no recently reported acute infections or vaccinations and were HIV-negative.

The sequenced material came from naive CD8+ T cells sorted from blood. This TCR came from a man aged 18 to 35 in good health. The chain uses TRBV9 and TRBJ2-1; 8 positions match TRBD2. The CDR3 nucleotides are TGTGCCAGCAGCCCCGTCTCCTATGCGGGGGGACGTCATAATGAGCAGTTCTTC. This gives the protein CASSPVSYAGGRHNEQFF.